This TCR beta chain was profiled in a study of shared clonotypes between healthy human individuals. Study in general: The donor group consisted of two women and a few men, aged 18 to 49.

This clone has only a few counts. Using immunoSEQ multiplex PCR, the repertoire was profiled, and TCRdb retains in-frame clones only, with some absent. The repertoire holds about a million clones, with approximately 70% as singletons. Germline values: CDR1 MNHEY, CDR2 SVGAGI. There are 13 residues in the CDR3. Trimming pared 8 bases from V and 9 bases from J, leaving 20 bases between. J is TRBJ2-7 and V is TRBV6-5; D is perhaps TRBD1 or TRBD2 (5 bases each). Sequencing was performed on memory CD4+ T cells sorted from blood. Subset specified: CD45RA-negative fraction. The receptor comes from a man aged 18 to 35 in good health. CDR3 sequence reads: CASGDPPPGVQYF. CDR3 sequence (DNA): TGTGCCAGCGGGGACCCTCCCCCCGGAGTGCAGTACTTC.